This entry describes one T cell receptor (beta chain). Its antigen is not known. CD45RO-negative cells were positively selected for CCR7, leaving out terminally differentiated effector memory CD45RA+ cells. These data belong to a study of shared clonotypes between healthy human individuals. Study observations and caveats: Non-shared clonotypes displayed generation probabilities falling below those of clonotypes present in all four donors.

Method: immunoSEQ multiplex PCR; TCRdb's copy keeps in-frame clones and lacks some. Of some 2.1 million clones in the sample, around 93% were seen once. Germline trimming cut 7 bases from V and 8 bases from J; bases unmatched to any gene: 12. Per the germline V gene, CDR1 is SQVTM and CDR2 is ANQGSEA. The CDR3 spans 15 residues. Sequenced sample: naive CD8+ T cells from PBMCs. The chain combines TRBV29-1 with TRBJ2-1; 12 nucleotides agree with TRBD2. The source of this sequence is a young man in good health. Some clones in this sample may be carry-over from other donors' samples. The CDR3 is CSESLTSGSSDEQFF. Written as DNA, the CDR3 is TGCAGCGAAAGCCTGACTAGCGGGAGTTCGGATGAGCAGTTCTTC.